This T cell receptor (beta chain) was retrieved from a study of PD-L1 blockade in urothelial cancer. General study results and limits: Below-median pretreatment blood TCR clonality predicted better survival. Larger 3-week expansion of tumor-associated blood clones was seen in durable-benefit patients.

Time point defined: peripheral blood 6 weeks after treatment start. Every patient provided from 1 to 8 samples, collected pretreatment and on-treatment. Germline trimming cut 6 bases from V and 4 bases from J; bases unmatched to any gene: 7. Germline CDR1 is SGDLS and CDR2 is YYNGEE. This CDR3 is 15 amino acids long. TCRdb's table, derived via immunoSEQ multiplex PCR, lists solely in-frame clones and lacks some. The sample yields about 25,000 clones, around 82% seen once. Worth noting for this clone: Its antigen remains unknown.

The source is a man aged 65-85 years with urothelial cancer. Sequenced here: PBMCs, sampled around atezolizumab (anti-PD-L1) treatment. The chain uses TRBV9 and TRBJ2-5; 12 nucleotides match TRBD1. This chain's CDR3 is CASTQGTGGGETQYF. CDR3 coding DNA: TGTGCCAGCACCCAAGGGACAGGGGGCGGAGAGACCCAGTACTTC.